Sequencing of this T cell receptor (beta chain) was carried out in a study of T cell changes during pregnancy in multiple sclerosis. The table came from immunoSEQ multiplex PCR; TCRdb's copy has only in-frame clones and leaves some out. The table shows 35,000 to 55,000 clones, with around 92% occurring only once. The V gene lost 0 bases and the J gene lost 3 bases, with 12 bases spanning the gap. The CDR3 extends over 15 amino acids. The germline V gene has CDR1 MNHEY and CDR2 SVGAGI. The material sequenced was CD4+ T cells from peripheral blood mononuclear cells, taken in the third trimester of pregnancy. The receptor was derived from a female donor with multiple sclerosis, enrolled in a pregnancy study. V and J are TRBV6-5 and TRBJ2-7; a weak D match, TRBD2 (5 bases). The CDR3 DNA follows: TGTGCCAGCAGTTACTCTACGGGATTGAACTACGAGCAGTACTTC. Encoded protein: CASSYSTGLNYEQYF.